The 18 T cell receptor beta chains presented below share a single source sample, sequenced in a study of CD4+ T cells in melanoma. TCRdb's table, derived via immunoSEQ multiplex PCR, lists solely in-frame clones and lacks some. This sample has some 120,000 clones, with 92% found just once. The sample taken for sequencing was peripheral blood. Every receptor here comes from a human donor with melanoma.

The CDR3 loop reads CASSVDTRDYEQYF. CDR3 coding DNA: TGTGCCAGCAGCGTAGATACCAGGGACTACGAGCAGTACTTC. This chain links TRBV9 with TRBJ2-7; the D gene is possibly TRBD1 (5 bases). This CDR3 comprises 14 residues. The V end was cut by 0 bases, the J end by 3 bases, with 10 bases between. Germline CDR1 is SGDLS and CDR2 is YYNGEE. Full variable domain (outside the CDR3, taken from reference TRBV9 and TRBJ2-7): DSGVTQTPKHLITATGQRVTLRCSPRSGDLSVYWYQQSLDQGLQFLIQYYNGEERAKGNILERFSAQQFPDLHSELNLSSLELGDSALYFCASSVDTRDYEQYFGPGTRLTVT.

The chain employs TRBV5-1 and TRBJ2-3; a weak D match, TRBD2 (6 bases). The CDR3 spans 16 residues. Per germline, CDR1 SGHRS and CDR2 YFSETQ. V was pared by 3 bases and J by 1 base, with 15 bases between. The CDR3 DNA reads TGCGCCAGCAGCTCTTTTGTCGGGAGTGGCACAGATACGCAGTATTTT. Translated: CASSSFVGSGTDTQYF.

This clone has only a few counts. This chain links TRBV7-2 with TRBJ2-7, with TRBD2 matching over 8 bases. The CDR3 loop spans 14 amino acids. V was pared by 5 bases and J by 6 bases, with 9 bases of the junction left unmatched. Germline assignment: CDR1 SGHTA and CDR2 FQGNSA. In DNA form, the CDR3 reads TGTGCCAGCAGCCACAGCGGGGGCCAACTCGAGCAGTACTTC. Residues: CASSHSGGQLEQYF.

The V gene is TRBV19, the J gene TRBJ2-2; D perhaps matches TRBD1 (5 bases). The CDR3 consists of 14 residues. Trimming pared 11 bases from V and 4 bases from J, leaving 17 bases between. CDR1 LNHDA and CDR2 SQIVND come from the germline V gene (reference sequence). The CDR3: CAVQGFLGTGELFF. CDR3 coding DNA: TGTGCCGTTCAGGGCTTCTTGGGCACCGGGGAGCTGTTTTTT.

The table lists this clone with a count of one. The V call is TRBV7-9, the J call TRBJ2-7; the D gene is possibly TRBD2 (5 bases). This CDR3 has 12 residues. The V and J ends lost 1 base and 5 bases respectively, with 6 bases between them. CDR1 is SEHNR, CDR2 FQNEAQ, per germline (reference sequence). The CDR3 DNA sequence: TGTGCCAGCAGCTTAGGGCGGGACGAGCAGTACTTC. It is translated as CASSLGRDEQYF.

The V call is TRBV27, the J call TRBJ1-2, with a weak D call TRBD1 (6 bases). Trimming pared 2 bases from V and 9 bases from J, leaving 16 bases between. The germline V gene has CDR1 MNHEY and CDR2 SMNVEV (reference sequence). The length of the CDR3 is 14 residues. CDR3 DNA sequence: TGTGCCAGCAGTTTACGGGGGGCGTCCGTTCGCTACACCTTC. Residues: CASSLRGASVRYTF.

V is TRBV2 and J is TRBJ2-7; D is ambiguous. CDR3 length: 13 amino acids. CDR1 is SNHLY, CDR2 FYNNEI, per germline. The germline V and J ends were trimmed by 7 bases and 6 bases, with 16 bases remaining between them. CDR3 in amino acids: CASTDGVSGEQYF. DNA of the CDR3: TGTGCCAGCACCGATGGGGTTTCGGGCGAGCAGTACTTC.

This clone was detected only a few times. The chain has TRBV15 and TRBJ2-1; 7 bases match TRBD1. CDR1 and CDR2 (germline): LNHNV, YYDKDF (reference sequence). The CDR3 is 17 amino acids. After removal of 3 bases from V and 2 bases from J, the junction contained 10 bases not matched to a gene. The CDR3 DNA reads TGTGCCACCAGCAGGGTAACAGGGGCTGGACCCTACAATGAGCAGTTCTTC. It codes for CATSRVTGAGPYNEQFF.

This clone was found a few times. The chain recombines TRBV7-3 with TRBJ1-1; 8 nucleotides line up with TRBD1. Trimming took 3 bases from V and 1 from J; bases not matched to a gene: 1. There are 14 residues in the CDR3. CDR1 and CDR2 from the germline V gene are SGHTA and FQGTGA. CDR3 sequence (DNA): TGTGCCAGCAGCTTTGACAGGGGGAACACTGAAGCTTTCTTT. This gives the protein CASSFDRGNTEAFF.

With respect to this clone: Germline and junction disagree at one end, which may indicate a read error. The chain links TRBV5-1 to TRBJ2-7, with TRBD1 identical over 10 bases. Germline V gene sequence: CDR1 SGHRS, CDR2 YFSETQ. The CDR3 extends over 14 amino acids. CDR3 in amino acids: CASSLVTGGVEQYF. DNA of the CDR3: TGCGCCAGCAGTTTGGTGACAGGGGGCGTCGAGCAGTACTTC.

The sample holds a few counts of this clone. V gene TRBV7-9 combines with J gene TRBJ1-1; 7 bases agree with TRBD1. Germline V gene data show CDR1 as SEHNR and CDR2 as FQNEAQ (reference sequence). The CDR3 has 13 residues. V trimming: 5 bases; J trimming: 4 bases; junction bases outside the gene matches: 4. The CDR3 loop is CASSVRDSTEAFF. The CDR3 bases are TGTGCCAGCAGCGTCCGGGACAGCACTGAAGCTTTCTTT.

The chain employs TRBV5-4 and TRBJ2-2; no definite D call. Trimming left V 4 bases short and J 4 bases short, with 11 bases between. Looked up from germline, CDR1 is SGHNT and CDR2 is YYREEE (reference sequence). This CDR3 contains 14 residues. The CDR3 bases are TGTGCCAGCAGCCCATCGCGGTCCACCGGGGAGCTGTTTTTT. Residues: CASSPSRSTGELFF.

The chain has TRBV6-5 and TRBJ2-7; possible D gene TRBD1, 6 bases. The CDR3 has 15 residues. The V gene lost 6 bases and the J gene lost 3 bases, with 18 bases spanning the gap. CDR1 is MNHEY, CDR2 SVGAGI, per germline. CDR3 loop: CASSIRQASFYEQYF. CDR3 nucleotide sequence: TGTGCCAGCAGCATTCGACAGGCATCCTTCTACGAGCAGTACTTC.

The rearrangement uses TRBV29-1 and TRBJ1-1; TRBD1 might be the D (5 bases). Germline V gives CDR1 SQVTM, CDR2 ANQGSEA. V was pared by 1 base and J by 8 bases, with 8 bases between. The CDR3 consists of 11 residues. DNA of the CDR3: TGCAGCGTTGAAGGATACAGGGAAGCTTTCTTT. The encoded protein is CSVEGYREAFF.

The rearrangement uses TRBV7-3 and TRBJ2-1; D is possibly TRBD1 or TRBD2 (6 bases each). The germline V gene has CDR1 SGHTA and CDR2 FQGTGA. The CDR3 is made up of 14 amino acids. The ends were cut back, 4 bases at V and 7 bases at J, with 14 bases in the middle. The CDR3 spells CASSSGGSTNEQFF. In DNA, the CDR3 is TGTGCCAGCAGCTCCGGGGGCAGCACAAATGAGCAGTTCTTC.

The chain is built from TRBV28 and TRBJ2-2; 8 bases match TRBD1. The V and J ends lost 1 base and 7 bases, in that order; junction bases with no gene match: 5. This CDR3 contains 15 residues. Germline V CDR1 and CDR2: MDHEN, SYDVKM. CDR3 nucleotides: TGTGCCAGCAGTTTATCGGACAGGGACGGCGGGGAGCTGTTTTTT. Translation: CASSLSDRDGGELFF.

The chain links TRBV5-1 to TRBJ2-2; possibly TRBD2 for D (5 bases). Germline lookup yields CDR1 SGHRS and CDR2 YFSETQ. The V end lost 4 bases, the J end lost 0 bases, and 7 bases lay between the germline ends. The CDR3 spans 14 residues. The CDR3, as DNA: TGCGCCAGCAGCCCCGGGGCGAACACCGGGGAGCTGTTTTTT. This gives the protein CASSPGANTGELFF.

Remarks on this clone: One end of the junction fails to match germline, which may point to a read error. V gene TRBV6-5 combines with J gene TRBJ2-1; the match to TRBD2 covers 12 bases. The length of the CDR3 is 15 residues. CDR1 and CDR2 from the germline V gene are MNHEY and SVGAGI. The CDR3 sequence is CASSQRLAGALRWVF. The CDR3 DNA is TGTGCCAGCAGCCAACGACTAGCGGGAGCCCTTCGTTGGGTCTTC.